A selection of T cell receptor beta chains follows, all from one sample in a study of early stage breast cancer tumors. Assay used: immunoSEQ multiplex PCR; TCRdb lists only in-frame clones, some missing. The sample holds about 51,000 clones, roughly 78% seen once. Sequencing used blood. These TCRs come from a person aged 40 to 49 with breast cancer. Each CDR3 is given with its conserved first and last residue. The order of the fields is CDR3 length, J gene, clone size, V gene, D gene, CDR3 protein, CDR3 DNA. D genes are given only for firm matches. Clone size, where shown, is once, few, many, or a class for clones that have expanded.

length: 16
J: TRBJ2-2
size: .
V: TRBV18
D: TRBD2
CDR3: CASSPKGGPNTGELFF
DNA: TGTGCCAGCTCACCGAAGGGAGGGCCGAACACCGGGGAGCTGTTTTTT

length: 16
J: TRBJ1-3
size: .
V: TRBV7-2
D: .
CDR3: CASSLGGLRSGNTIYF
DNA: TGTGCCAGCAGCTTAGGTGGTCTTCGCTCTGGAAACACCATATATTTT

length: 14
J: TRBJ2-7
size: once
V: TRBV7-2
D: TRBD1
CDR3: CASSPTGGVDEQYF
DNA: TGTGCCAGCAGCCCTACAGGGGGAGTGGACGAGCAGTACTTC

length: 15
J: TRBJ2-7
size: .
V: TRBV9
D: TRBD2
CDR3: CASGRSGGPSYEQYF
DNA: TGTGCCAGCGGAAGGAGCGGGGGTCCCTCCTACGAGCAGTACTTC

length: 16
J: TRBJ2-1
size: .
V: TRBV5-1
D: TRBD2
CDR3: CASSLLSGRVNNEQFF
DNA: TGCGCCAGCAGCTTGCTGAGCGGGAGGGTTAACAATGAGCAGTTCTTC

length: 15
J: TRBJ2-7
size: few
V: TRBV6-6
D: TRBD2
CDR3: CASSYGGRAADEQYF
DNA: TGTGCCAGCAGTTACGGCGGGAGGGCTGCCGACGAGCAGTACTTC

length: 15
J: TRBJ2-1
size: .
V: TRBV9
D: TRBD2
CDR3: CASSVAALAGNEQFF
DNA: TGTGCCAGCAGCGTAGCGGCCTTAGCGGGGAATGAGCAGTTCTTC

length: 16
J: TRBJ2-3
size: once
V: TRBV18
D: .
CDR3: CASSPWAGAVTDTQYF
DNA: TGTGCCAGCTCACCATGGGCAGGGGCAGTCACAGATACGCAGTATTTT

length: 17
J: TRBJ2-1
size: .
V: TRBV15
D: TRBD2
CDR3: CATSSTKRTSARLEQFF
DNA: TGTGCCACCAGCAGCACAAAACGGACTAGCGCTAGGCTCGAGCAGTTCTTC

length: 13
J: TRBJ2-2
size: .
V: TRBV6-5
D: .
CDR3: CASSIANTGELFF
DNA: TGTGCCAGCAGTATCGCGAACACCGGGGAGCTGTTTTTT

length: 18
J: TRBJ2-3
size: .
V: TRBV9
D: TRBD2
CDR3: CASSAALYLAGGRDTQYF
DNA: TGTGCCAGCAGCGCCGCCTTATACCTAGCGGGAGGGCGGGATACGCAGTATTTT

length: 14
J: TRBJ1-1
size: .
V: TRBV18
D: TRBD1
CDR3: CASSLGQGASEAFF
DNA: TGTGCCAGCTCACTAGGACAGGGGGCTTCTGAAGCTTTCTTT

length: 12
J: TRBJ2-7
size: few
V: TRBV5-4
D: .
CDR3: CASSRDSYEQYF
DNA: TGTGCCAGCAGCCGCGACTCCTACGAGCAGTACTTC

length: 15
J: TRBJ1-1
size: .
V: TRBV29-1
D: .
CDR3: CSVVRQGSGNTEAFF
DNA: TGCAGCGTTGTGCGGCAGGGATCGGGCAACACTGAAGCTTTCTTT

length: 16
J: TRBJ1-2
size: .
V: TRBV21-1
D: .
CDR3: CASSPMVTLLDYGYTF
DNA: TGTGCCAGCAGCCCTATGGTCACGCTCCTAGACTATGGCTACACCTTC

length: 14
J: TRBJ2-1
size: .
V: TRBV29-1
D: .
CDR3: CSATRQESYNEQFF
DNA: TGCAGCGCCACACGCCAGGAGTCCTACAATGAGCAGTTCTTC

length: 14
J: TRBJ2-7
size: .
V: TRBV5-4
D: TRBD2
CDR3: CASSLSGTAYEQYF
DNA: TGTGCCAGCAGCTTGAGCGGGACGGCCTACGAGCAGTACTTC

length: 13
J: TRBJ1-4
size: .
V: TRBV2
D: .
CDR3: CASTGARAEKLFF
DNA: TGTGCCAGCACGGGGGCTAGGGCGGAAAAACTGTTTTTT

length: 12
J: TRBJ1-1
size: .
V: TRBV15
D: .
CDR3: CATSGGRVEAFF
DNA: TGTGCCACCAGCGGGGGACGGGTAGAAGCTTTCTTT

length: 15
J: TRBJ2-3
size: .
V: TRBV10-2
D: .
CDR3: CASRLMAQAGDTQYF
DNA: TGCGCCAGCAGACTTATGGCCCAGGCGGGAGATACGCAGTATTTT

length: 13
J: TRBJ2-7
size: .
V: TRBV7-9
D: .
CDR3: CASSSALLTEQYF
DNA: TGTGCCAGCAGCTCTGCCCTCTTAACCGAGCAGTACTTC

length: 15
J: TRBJ2-7
size: .
V: TRBV7-9
D: .
CDR3: CASSPPRTGTYEQYF
DNA: TGTGCCAGCAGCCCCCCCAGGACGGGAACCTACGAGCAGTACTTC

length: 19
J: TRBJ2-7
size: .
V: TRBV27
D: TRBD2
CDR3: CASSLRDRGTSGSSYEQYF
DNA: TGTGCCAGCAGTTTAAGGGACAGGGGGACTAGCGGGAGCTCCTACGAGCAGTACTTC

length: 15
J: TRBJ2-2
size: .
V: TRBV5-4
D: .
CDR3: CASSLDYSNTGELFF
DNA: TGTGCCAGCAGCTTGGACTACTCGAACACCGGGGAGCTGTTTTTT

length: 17
J: TRBJ2-3
size: .
V: TRBV4-1
D: TRBD1
CDR3: CASSQVGRGRGTDTQYF
DNA: TGCGCCAGCAGCCAAGTAGGTAGGGGGCGAGGCACAGATACGCAGTATTTT

length: 15
J: TRBJ1-1
size: .
V: TRBV7-9
D: .
CDR3: CASSSPSTVNTEAFF
DNA: TGTGCCAGCAGTTCCCCCTCGACCGTGAACACTGAAGCTTTCTTT

length: 14
J: TRBJ2-3
size: .
V: TRBV4-2
D: .
CDR3: CASSQVELGDTQYF
DNA: TGTGCCAGCAGCCAAGTGGAGCTTGGGGATACGCAGTATTTT

length: 16
J: TRBJ2-2
size: .
V: TRBV5-1
D: TRBD1
CDR3: CASSLAGQGNTGELFF
DNA: TGCGCCAGCAGCCTCGCCGGACAGGGGAACACCGGGGAGCTGTTTTTT

length: 18
J: TRBJ2-3
size: few
V: TRBV5-1
D: TRBD2
CDR3: CASSFRGQGLSIGDTQYF
DNA: TGCGCCAGCAGCTTTAGAGGCCAGGGACTATCGATTGGGGATACGCAGTATTTT

length: 16
J: TRBJ2-3
size: .
V: TRBV27
D: TRBD2
CDR3: CASSSQTTSDTDTQYF
DNA: TGTGCCAGCAGTTCACAGACTACTAGCGACACAGATACGCAGTATTTT

length: 11
J: TRBJ2-7
size: .
V: TRBV6-6
D: .
CDR3: CASGSSYEQYF
DNA: TGTGCCAGTGGGTCCTCCTACGAGCAGTACTTC

length: 11
J: TRBJ2-7
size: .
V: TRBV7-3
D: .
CDR3: CASSPSYEQYF
DNA: TGTGCCAGCAGCCCCTCCTACGAGCAGTACTTC

length: 13
J: TRBJ2-3
size: .
V: TRBV19
D: TRBD1
CDR3: CASSVTGADTQYF
DNA: TGTGCCAGTAGTGTTACAGGGGCGGATACGCAGTATTTT

length: 16
J: TRBJ2-7
size: .
V: TRBV13
D: .
CDR3: CASSLASDVASYEQYF
DNA: TGTGCCAGCAGCTTAGCGTCAGACGTCGCCTCCTACGAGCAGTACTTC

length: 17
J: TRBJ2-1
size: .
V: TRBV6-1
D: TRBD1
CDR3: CASSEGRGRVWIDEQFF
DNA: TGTGCCAGCAGTGAAGGCAGGGGGCGGGTTTGGATTGATGAGCAGTTCTTC

length: 11
J: TRBJ2-1
size: .
V: TRBV20-1
D: .
CDR3: CSARAQGSQFF
DNA: TGCAGTGCTAGGGCGCAGGGGTCGCAGTTCTTC

length: 14
J: TRBJ2-6
size: .
V: TRBV30
D: .
CDR3: CACGQISGANVLTF
DNA: TGTGCCTGCGGACAGATCTCTGGGGCCAACGTCCTGACTTTC

length: 15
J: TRBJ2-1
size: .
V: TRBV2
D: .
CDR3: CASGGWQSSYNEQFF
DNA: TGTGCCAGCGGGGGGTGGCAGAGCTCCTACAATGAGCAGTTCTTC

length: 17
J: TRBJ1-2
size: .
V: TRBV5-4
D: .
CDR3: CASSLVGVQGANYGYTF
DNA: TGTGCCAGCAGCTTGGTGGGGGTGCAGGGAGCTAACTATGGCTACACCTTC

length: 15
J: TRBJ2-1
size: .
V: TRBV29-1
D: TRBD2
CDR3: CSVESAGTSRNEQFF
DNA: TGCAGCGTTGAGTCAGCGGGGACTAGCCGCAATGAGCAGTTCTTC

length: 14
J: TRBJ2-3
size: .
V: TRBV13
D: .
CDR3: CASSSTSFPDAQYF
DNA: TGTGCCAGCAGCTCGACTAGTTTCCCGGATGCGCAGTATTTT

length: 15
J: TRBJ1-5
size: .
V: TRBV19
D: .
CDR3: CASSSSGLGNQPQHF
DNA: TGTGCCAGTAGTTCTTCAGGGTTGGGCAATCAGCCCCAGCATTTT

length: 14
J: TRBJ2-7
size: .
V: TRBV11-2
D: .
CDR3: CASSLGVGFGEQYF
DNA: TGTGCCAGCAGCTTGGGTGTTGGATTCGGGGAGCAGTACTTC

length: 14
J: TRBJ2-7
size: .
V: TRBV27
D: TRBD1
CDR3: CASSSLDRPYEQYF
DNA: TGTGCCAGCAGTTCACTGGACAGGCCCTACGAGCAGTACTTC

length: 11
J: TRBJ1-1
size: .
V: TRBV5-4
D: .
CDR3: CASSGSGVTFF
DNA: TGTGCCAGCAGCGGGTCGGGCGTAACTTTCTTT

length: 16
J: TRBJ2-1
size: .
V: TRBV2
D: TRBD2
CDR3: CASSGPGLAGGLTQFF
DNA: TGTGCCAGCAGTGGACCGGGACTAGCGGGAGGGCTTACACAGTTCTTC

length: 16
J: TRBJ2-7
size: .
V: TRBV10-2
D: .
CDR3: CASSEGAGTFSYEQYF
DNA: TGCGCCAGCAGTGAAGGCGCCGGGACATTTTCCTACGAGCAGTACTTC

length: 15
J: TRBJ1-1
size: few
V: TRBV19
D: TRBD1
CDR3: CASSPSDRGWTEAFF
DNA: TGTGCCAGTAGTCCGTCTGACAGGGGGTGGACTGAAGCTTTCTTT

length: 14
J: TRBJ2-5
size: .
V: TRBV6-1
D: .
CDR3: CASSVWTVQETQYF
DNA: TGTGCCAGCAGTGTTTGGACAGTTCAAGAGACCCAGTACTTC

length: 16
J: TRBJ2-7
size: .
V: TRBV19
D: TRBD2
CDR3: CASSMWAGAGSHEQYF
DNA: TGTGCCAGTAGTATGTGGGCGGGAGCTGGGTCCCACGAGCAGTACTTC

length: 12
J: TRBJ2-7
size: .
V: TRBV11-2
D: .
CDR3: CASSPEDYEQYF
DNA: TGTGCCAGCAGCCCGGAGGACTACGAGCAGTACTTC

length: 12
J: TRBJ2-3
size: .
V: TRBV29-1
D: .
CDR3: CSVRESTDTQYF
DNA: TGCAGCGTTCGGGAGAGCACAGATACGCAGTATTTT

length: 16
J: TRBJ2-3
size: .
V: TRBV19
D: TRBD2
CDR3: CASSMGLAVSTDTQYF
DNA: TGTGCCAGTAGTATGGGACTAGCGGTTAGCACAGATACGCAGTATTTT

length: 15
J: TRBJ1-2
size: .
V: TRBV5-1
D: TRBD1
CDR3: CASSLAGTGTYGYTF
DNA: TGCGCCAGCAGCTTGGCCGGGACAGGAACTTATGGCTACACCTTC

length: 14
J: TRBJ2-7
size: .
V: TRBV7-2
D: .
CDR3: CASSSATRPYEQYF
DNA: TGTGCCAGCAGCTCAGCGACTAGACCCTACGAGCAGTACTTC

length: 13
J: TRBJ2-1
size: .
V: TRBV10-3
D: .
CDR3: CAISSGPNNEQFF
DNA: TGTGCCATCAGCAGCGGTCCGAACAATGAGCAGTTCTTC

length: 14
J: TRBJ1-1
size: .
V: TRBV5-6
D: .
CDR3: CASSLWTLNTEAFF
DNA: TGTGCCAGCAGCCTATGGACCTTGAACACTGAAGCTTTCTTT